The 16 T cell receptor beta chains below were found in one sample sequenced in a study of T cell changes during pregnancy in multiple sclerosis. Here immunoSEQ multiplex PCR was the method, and the copy in TCRdb shows in-frame clones only, minus some. The sample shows around 64,000 clones, 93% of them seen only once. The sample in question was CD8+ T cells from peripheral blood mononuclear cells, obtained in the third trimester of pregnancy. The receptor source for this set is a female donor with multiple sclerosis, enrolled in a pregnancy study.

V gene TRBV27 combines with J gene TRBJ2-3, with 8 bases aligning to TRBD2. CDR3 length: 15 amino acids. Per the germline V gene, CDR1 is MNHEY and CDR2 is SMNVEV (reference sequence). V was pared by 5 bases and J by 2 bases, with 6 bases of the junction left unmatched. Written as DNA, the CDR3 is TGTGCCAGCAGTCAACTAGCGGAATACACAGATACGCAGTATTTT. Residues: CASSQLAEYTDTQYF.

V and J are TRBV9 and TRBJ2-2; D perhaps matches TRBD1 (5 bases). V lost 7 bases and J lost 1, with 8 bases in between. This CDR3 has 13 residues. From germline, CDR1 is SGDLS and CDR2 YYNGEE. CDR3 DNA sequence: TGTGCCAGCCGGCAGGGGAACACCGGGGAGCTGTTTTTT. Amino acid sequence: CASRQGNTGELFF.

This chain uses TRBV27 with TRBJ2-7, with 9 bases fitting TRBD1. The CDR3 consists of 17 residues. Germline V gene lookup returns CDR1 MNHEY and CDR2 SMNVEV (reference sequence). With V trimmed by 0 bases and J by 3 bases, 9 bases remained unmatched. The CDR3 DNA reads as TGTGCCAGCAGTTTATCGGGGACAGGGCATCTGGGCTACGAGCAGTACTTC. Its protein product is CASSLSGTGHLGYEQYF.

The chain carries TRBV28 and TRBJ1-3; TRBD1 is a possible D gene (5 bases). Trimming cost V 6 bases and J 1 base, with 10 bases left between them. Germline V gene sequence: CDR1 MDHEN, CDR2 SYDVKM. The CDR3 runs to 14 residues. CDR3 bases: TGTGCCAGCAGACCAGGGTTATCTGGAAACACCATATATTTT. This translates into CASRPGLSGNTIYF.

The chain couples TRBV5-1 to TRBJ2-7, with D unclear. The CDR3 totals 13 residues. Per the germline V gene, CDR1 is SGHRS and CDR2 is YFSETQ. Trimming took off 2 bases at V and 0 bases at J, with 6 bases between the two ends. The CDR3 sequence is CASSFGDSYEQYF. The DNA for the CDR3 is TGCGCCAGCAGCTTTGGAGACTCCTACGAGCAGTACTTC.

This chain uses TRBV27 with TRBJ1-5; no clear D gene. The CDR3 runs to 15 residues. V gave up 0 bases and J gave up 9 bases, with 15 bases separating them. Germline V CDR1 and CDR2: MNHEY, SMNVEV (reference sequence). This CDR3 is CASSLSPSPRLPQHF. CDR3 bases: TGTGCCAGCAGTTTATCCCCTTCGCCTCGACTGCCCCAGCATTTT.

The sample holds one count of this clone. V and J are TRBV6-5 and TRBJ1-1; D gene unclear. V shed 2 bases and J shed 0 bases, with 10 bases lying between them. Germline V CDR1 and CDR2: MNHEY, SVGAGI. CDR3 length: 15 amino acids. The CDR3 loop reads CASSYGHFMNTEAFF. CDR3 DNA: TGTGCCAGCAGTTACGGGCACTTCATGAACACTGAAGCTTTCTTT.

The V call is TRBV6-1, the J call TRBJ2-2, with D perhaps TRBD2 (5 bases). Germline CDR1 and CDR2: MNHNS and SASEGT. CDR3 size: 14 residues. With 2 bases removed from V and 3 bases from J, the gap between germline ends came to 7 bases. The CDR3 spells CASSEIGDTGELFF. Here the CDR3 DNA reads TGTGCCAGCAGTGAAATCGGGGACACCGGGGAGCTGTTTTTT.

This clone was detected only once. The genes are TRBV6-5 and TRBJ2-7; TRBD1 matches at 8 bases. This CDR3 has 14 residues. J was trimmed by 4 bases and V by 5 bases; bases with no gene match: 7. Germline V CDR1 and CDR2: MNHEY, SVGAGI. CDR3 sequence reads: CASSPLGTGYEQYF. The CDR3 bases are TGTGCCAGCAGTCCCCTAGGGACAGGTTACGAGCAGTACTTC.

This rearrangement joins TRBV28 to TRBJ2-7; D not certain. The CDR3 is made up of 13 amino acids. Germline V gene lookup returns CDR1 MDHEN and CDR2 SYDVKM. With 5 bases removed from V and 0 bases from J, the gap between germline ends came to 8 bases. CDR3 loop: CASSTPSSYEQYF. Written as DNA, the CDR3 is TGTGCCAGCAGTACCCCGAGCTCCTACGAGCAGTACTTC.

This chain connects TRBV7-6 to TRBJ2-4, with 7 positions matching TRBD1. V gave up 4 bases and J gave up 5 bases; unmatched junction bases: 8. CDR3 length: 15 residues. The germline CDR1 and CDR2 sequences are SGHVS and FNYEAQ. The CDR3 region has the DNA TGTGCCAGCAGCTCTAGACAGGGACCCGAAAACATTCAGTACTTC. Encoded protein: CASSSRQGPENIQYF.

The CDR3 DNA follows: TGTGCCTGGGAGGGGGAAAGCTCCTACGAGCAGTACTTC. It yields the protein CAWEGESSYEQYF. The chain recombines TRBV30 with TRBJ2-7, with D perhaps matching TRBD1 (6 bases). This CDR3 has 13 residues. Germline CDR1 GTSNPN, CDR2 SVGIG (reference sequence). V was trimmed by 5 bases and J by 0 bases, leaving 11 bases between them.

This chain uses TRBV6-1 with TRBJ2-7; TRBD1 is a possible D gene (6 bases). CDR1 MNHNS and CDR2 SASEGT come from the germline V gene. Trimming pared 10 bases from V and 2 bases from J, leaving 12 bases between. The CDR3 is 12 amino acids. The CDR3 sequence: CATEDSPYEQYF. The CDR3 coding sequence is TGTGCCACCGAGGACAGCCCCTACGAGCAGTACTTC.

The V and J genes are TRBV5-4 and TRBJ2-7, with TRBD2 matching over 14 bases. The CDR3 covers 17 residues. With 4 bases clipped from V and 0 bases from J, the junction kept 6 bases outside the gene matches. Germline-derived CDR1 and CDR2 are SGHNT and YYREEE (reference sequence). The CDR3 sequence: CASSPGLAGAFSYEQYF. The CDR3 nucleotides are TGTGCCAGCAGCCCGGGACTAGCGGGAGCGTTCTCCTACGAGCAGTACTTC. The entire variable domain, with the rest obtained from reference TRBV5-4 and TRBJ2-7, is as follows: ETGVTQSPTHLIKTRGQQVTLRCSSQSGHNTVSWYQQALGQGPQFIFQYYREEENGRGNFPPRFSGLQFPNYSSELNVNALELDDSALYLCASSPGLAGAFSYEQYFGPGTRLTVT.

The V gene is TRBV27, the J gene TRBJ2-7; a weak D match, TRBD2 (5 bases). The V end lost 2 bases, the J end lost 4 bases, and 9 bases lay between the germline ends. This CDR3 contains 13 residues. Germline CDR1 reads MNHEY; CDR2 reads SMNVEV (reference sequence). The DNA of the CDR3 is TGTGCCAGCAGTTTACTCGGGGAGTACGAGCAGTACTTC. Amino acids: CASSLLGEYEQYF.

The chain links TRBV5-1 to TRBJ2-5, with 7 bases fitting TRBD2. The CDR3 spans 12 residues. Germline CDR1 reads SGHRS; CDR2 reads YFSETQ. J lost 5 bases, V lost 3 bases, and 1 base had no gene match. In nucleotides, the CDR3 is TGCGCCAGCAGCTGGGGAGGGGAGACCCAGTACTTC. Its protein is CASSWGGETQYF.